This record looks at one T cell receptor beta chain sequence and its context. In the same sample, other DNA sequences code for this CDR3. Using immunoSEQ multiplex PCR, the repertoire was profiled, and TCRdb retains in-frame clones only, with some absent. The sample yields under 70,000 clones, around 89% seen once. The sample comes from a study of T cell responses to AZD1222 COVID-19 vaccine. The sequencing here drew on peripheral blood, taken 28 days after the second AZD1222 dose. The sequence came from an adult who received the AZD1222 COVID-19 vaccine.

The CDR3 spells CASSPSTDTQYF. CDR3 bases: TGTGCCAGCTCTCCAAGCACAGATACGCAGTATTTT. The chain uses TRBV18 and TRBJ2-3; no clear D gene. From germline, CDR1 is KGHSH and CDR2 LQKENI. V dropped 6 bases and J dropped 0 bases, with 4 bases sitting between them. The CDR3 totals 12 residues.